One and the same sample provided the 9 T cell receptor beta chains below, sequenced in a study of glioma-infiltrating T cells after dendritic cell vaccination. Time point noted: after dendritic cell vaccination, including at tumor progression/relapse. The table came from immunoSEQ multiplex PCR; TCRdb's copy has only in-frame clones and leaves some out. The sample yields 85,000 to 100,000 clones, about 85% seen once. Sequences were derived from blood, sampled after dendritic cell vaccination. The receptor source for this set is a human donor with glioblastoma.

The chain combines TRBV5-6 with TRBJ1-5; 7 bases line up with TRBD1. CDR3 length: 16 residues. In germline, CDR1 is SGHDT, CDR2 YYEEEE. Trimming at V came to 0 bases and at J to 3 bases, leaving 6 bases not matched to a gene. The CDR3 loop is CASSLAGTAFNQPQHF. CDR3 bases: TGTGCCAGCAGCTTGGCCGGGACAGCCTTCAATCAGCCCCAGCATTTT.

The chain has TRBV4-1 and TRBJ2-7, with 7 nucleotides matching TRBD1. The germline CDR1 and CDR2 sequences are MGHRA and YSYEKL. This CDR3 contains 16 residues. Trimming took 0 bases from V and 2 from J; bases not matched to a gene: 7. CDR3 sequence: CASSQDMTGRTYEQYF. The CDR3 DNA sequence: TGCGCCAGCAGCCAAGATATGACAGGGCGCACCTACGAGCAGTACTTC.

V and J are TRBV5-1 and TRBJ2-2, with TRBD1 as a possible D gene (5 bases). The CDR3 has 14 amino acids. V was shortened by 6 bases and J by 1 base, with 10 bases between the two germline ends. Germline V gene data show CDR1 as SGHRS and CDR2 as YFSETQ. The CDR3 reads CASKRQGNTGELFF. CDR3 nucleotide sequence: TGCGCCAGCAAGAGGCAGGGGAACACCGGGGAGCTGTTTTTT.

The rearrangement joins TRBV5-1 to TRBJ1-6; D is undetermined. V lost 0 bases and J lost 8, with 15 bases in between. The CDR3 contains 16 residues. Germline V lookup: CDR1 SGHRS, CDR2 YFSETQ. CDR3 in DNA: TGCGCCAGCAGCTTGGGCCCCGGAGGAGTGGATTCACCCCTCCACTTT. This translates into CASSLGPGGVDSPLHF. The full variable domain, with the rest looked up from reference TRBV5-1 and TRBJ1-6, is KAGVTQTPRYLIKTRGQQVTLSCSPISGHRSVSWYQQTPGQGLQFLFEYFSETQRNKGNFPGRFSGRQFSNSRSEMNVSTLELGDSALYLCASSLGPGGVDSPLHFGNGTRLTVT.

The V call is TRBV18, the J call TRBJ2-7, with a weak D call TRBD1 (5 bases). Trimming pared 3 bases from V and 0 bases from J, leaving 9 bases between. The germline CDR1 and CDR2 sequences are KGHSH and LQKENI. The CDR3 has 14 amino acids. The CDR3 DNA reads TGTGCCAGCTCACCGCTACAGGACTCCTACGAGCAGTACTTC. It specifies CASSPLQDSYEQYF.

The chain employs TRBV5-1 and TRBJ2-1, with 9 bases fitting TRBD2. This CDR3 contains 16 residues. Trimming cost V 4 bases and J 4 bases; bases outside gene matches: 9. Germline values: CDR1 SGHRS, CDR2 YFSETQ. The CDR3 region is CASSGTGTSRYNEQFF. CDR3 DNA: TGCGCCAGCAGCGGCACCGGGACTAGCCGATACAATGAGCAGTTCTTC.

In this sample, this clone turned up once. The chain recombines TRBV11-3 with TRBJ2-7; TRBD2 is a possible D gene (6 bases). Trimming took 0 bases from V and 6 from J, leaving 9 bases between them. This CDR3 contains 13 residues. Germline CDR1 reads SGHNT; CDR2 reads YENEEA. CDR3 protein: CASSLEGRSEQYF. In nucleotides, the CDR3 is TGTGCCAGCAGCTTAGAGGGGAGGAGCGAGCAGTACTTC.

This rearrangement joins TRBV5-1 to TRBJ2-5; TRBD2 aligns across 7 bases. From germline, CDR1 is SGHRS and CDR2 YFSETQ. The CDR3 covers 12 residues. Trimming removed 6 bases from V and 5 bases from J; junction bases left unmatched: 4. In DNA, the CDR3 is TGCGCCAGCACCCCCGGGGGGGAGACCCAGTACTTC. This translates into CASTPGGETQYF.

The chain recombines TRBV28 with TRBJ2-2; 7 bases match TRBD2. This CDR3 region has 15 residues. Germline trimming cut 7 bases from V and 1 base from J; bases unmatched to any gene: 6. CDR1 is MDHEN and CDR2 is SYDVKM in the germline V gene. The CDR3, as DNA: TGTGCCAGCATTAGGCCTAGCGGGAACACCGGGGAGCTGTTTTTT. Amino acid sequence: CASIRPSGNTGELFF.